The clone carrying this T cell receptor beta chain was seen only a few times. The method was immunoSEQ multiplex PCR; TCRdb's version includes in-frame clones alone and lacks a portion of them. The sample contains roughly 300,000 clones, around 87% of which appear only once. Per the germline V gene, CDR1 is MGHRA and CDR2 is YSYEKL. V lost 0 bases and J lost 6, with 9 bases in between. There are 14 residues in the CDR3. This sample is drawn from a study of blood T cell repertoires in COVID-19. As for the study in general: The samples span acute and convalescent COVID-19 from the United States, Italy and Spain. PBMCs, B-cell-depleted T cells, or T cells provided the cDNA or gDNA that made up the material.

This TCR was sampled from a woman between 50 and 59 years old who had recovered from COVID-19. This chain joins TRBV4-1 and TRBJ1-5; D gene uncertain. Sequenced input: peripheral blood. The CDR3 here is CASSQDPVVQPQHF. The CDR3 nucleotides are TGCGCCAGCAGCCAAGATCCGGTGGTTCAGCCCCAGCATTTT.